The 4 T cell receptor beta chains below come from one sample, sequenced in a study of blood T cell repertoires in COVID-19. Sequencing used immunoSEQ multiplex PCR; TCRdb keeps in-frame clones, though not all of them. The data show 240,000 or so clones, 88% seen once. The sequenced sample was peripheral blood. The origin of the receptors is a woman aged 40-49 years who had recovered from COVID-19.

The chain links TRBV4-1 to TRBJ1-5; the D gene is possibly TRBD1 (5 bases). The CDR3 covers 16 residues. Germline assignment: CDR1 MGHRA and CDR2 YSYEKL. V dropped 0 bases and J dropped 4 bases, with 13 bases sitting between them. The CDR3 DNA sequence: TGCGCCAGCAGCCAAGATTTGGGGCCGCGGAATCAGCCCCAGCATTTT. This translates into CASSQDLGPRNQPQHF.

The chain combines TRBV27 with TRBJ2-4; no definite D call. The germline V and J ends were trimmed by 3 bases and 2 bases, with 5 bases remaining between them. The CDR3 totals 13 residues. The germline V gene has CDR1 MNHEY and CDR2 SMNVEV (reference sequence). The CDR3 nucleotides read TGTGCCAGCAGTTTTTCAACCAAAAACATTCAGTACTTC. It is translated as CASSFSTKNIQYF.

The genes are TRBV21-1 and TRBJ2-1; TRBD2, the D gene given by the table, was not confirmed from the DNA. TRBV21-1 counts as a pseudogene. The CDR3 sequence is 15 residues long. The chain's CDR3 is CASTGGGGPYNEQFF. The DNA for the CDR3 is TGTGCCAGCACCGGGGGGGGAGGCCCCTACAATGAGCAGTTCTTC.

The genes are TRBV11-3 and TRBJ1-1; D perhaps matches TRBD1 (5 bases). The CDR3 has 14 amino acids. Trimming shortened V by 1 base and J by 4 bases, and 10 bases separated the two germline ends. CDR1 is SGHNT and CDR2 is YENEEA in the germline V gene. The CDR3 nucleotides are TGTGCCAGCAGCTTAGGTCGGGGGGTCACTGAAGCTTTCTTT. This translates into CASSLGRGVTEAFF.